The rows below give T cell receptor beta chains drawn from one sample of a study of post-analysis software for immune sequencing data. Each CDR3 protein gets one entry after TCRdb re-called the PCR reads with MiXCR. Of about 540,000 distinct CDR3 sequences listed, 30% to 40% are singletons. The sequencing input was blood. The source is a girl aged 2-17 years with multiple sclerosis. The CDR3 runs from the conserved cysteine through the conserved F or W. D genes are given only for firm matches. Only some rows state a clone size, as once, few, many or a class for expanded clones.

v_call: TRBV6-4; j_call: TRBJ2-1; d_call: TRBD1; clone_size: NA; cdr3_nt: TGTGCCAGCAGTCCGCGACAGGGCGGGCTCAATGAGCAGTTCTTC; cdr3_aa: CASSPRQGGLNEQFF
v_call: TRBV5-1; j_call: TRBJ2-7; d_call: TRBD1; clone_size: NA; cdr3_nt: TGCGCCAGCAGCGACCCACAGGGGAGCTCCTACGAGCAGTACTTC; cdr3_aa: CASSDPQGSSYEQYF
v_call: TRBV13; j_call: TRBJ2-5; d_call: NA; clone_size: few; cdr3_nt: TGTGCCAGCCGGGCCCAACCGCAGGAGACCCAGTACTTC; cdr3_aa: CASRAQPQETQYF
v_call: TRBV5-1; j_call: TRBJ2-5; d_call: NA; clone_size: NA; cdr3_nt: TGCGCCAGCAGCACTCCCCCGGGATCGGGAGAGACCCAGTACTTC; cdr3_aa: CASSTPPGSGETQYF
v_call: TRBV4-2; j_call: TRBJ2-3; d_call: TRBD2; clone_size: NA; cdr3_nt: TGTGCCAGCAGCCAAGATTTTCTTTTCGGGACTAGCGGCCATAGCACAGATACGCAGTATTTT; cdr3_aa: CASSQDFLFGTSGHSTDTQYF
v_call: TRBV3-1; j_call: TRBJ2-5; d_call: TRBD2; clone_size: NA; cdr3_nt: TGTGCCAGCAGCCAAGATCTCACTAGCGGGGTTCTCGGGACCCAGTACTTC; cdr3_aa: CASSQDLTSGVLGTQYF
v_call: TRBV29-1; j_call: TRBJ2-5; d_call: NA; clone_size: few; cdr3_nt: TGCAGCGTTGAAGGTTGGTGGGGTCGAGAGGCCCAGTACTTC; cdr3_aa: CSVEGWWGREAQYF
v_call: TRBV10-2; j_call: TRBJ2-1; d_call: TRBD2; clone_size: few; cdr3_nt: TGCGCCAGCAGAGGGGGATCAGCGGGGGGGCGCTCCTACAATGAGCAGTTCTTC; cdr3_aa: CASRGGSAGGRSYNEQFF
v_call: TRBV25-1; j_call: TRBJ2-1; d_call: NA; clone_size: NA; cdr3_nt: TGTGCCAGCAGCATGAGCACAGGGAGGGATGAGCAGTTCTTC; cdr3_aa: CASSMSTGRDEQFF
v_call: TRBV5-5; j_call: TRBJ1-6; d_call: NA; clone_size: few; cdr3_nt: TGTGCCAGCAGCTTGGTGACGGAACGGCCAAATTTTAATTCACCCCTCCACTTT; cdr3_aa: CASSLVTERPNFNSPLHF
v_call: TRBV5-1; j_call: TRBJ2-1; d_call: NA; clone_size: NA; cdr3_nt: TGCGCCAGCAGCTTCAACATCAATGAGCAGTTCTTC; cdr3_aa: CASSFNINEQFF
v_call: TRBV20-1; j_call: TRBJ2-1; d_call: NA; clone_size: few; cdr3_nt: TGCAGTGCTAGGTGGCTCAGCTACAATGAGCAGTTCTTC; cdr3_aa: CSARWLSYNEQFF
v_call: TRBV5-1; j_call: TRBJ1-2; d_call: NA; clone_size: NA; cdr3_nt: TGCGCCAGTACCACGGAGGGAGGAGATGGCTACACCTTC; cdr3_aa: CASTTEGGDGYTF
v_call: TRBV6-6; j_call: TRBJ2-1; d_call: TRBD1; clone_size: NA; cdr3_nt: TGTGCCAGCAGTTACAGGACAGGGACGAATGAGCAGTTCTTC; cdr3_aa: CASSYRTGTNEQFF
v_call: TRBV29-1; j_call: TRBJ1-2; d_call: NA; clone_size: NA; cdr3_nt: TGCAGCGTACTCGGGACAAACTATGGCTACACCTTC; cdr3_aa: CSVLGTNYGYTF
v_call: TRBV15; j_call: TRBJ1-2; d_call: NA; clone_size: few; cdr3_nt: TGTGCCACCAGCAGAGATTTCGAAGATTATGGCTACACCTTC; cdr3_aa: CATSRDFEDYGYTF
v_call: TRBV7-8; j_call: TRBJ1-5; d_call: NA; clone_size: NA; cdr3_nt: TGTGCCAGCAGCTTAGCAGTCAAAAAATATAGCAATCAGCCCCAGCATTTT; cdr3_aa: CASSLAVKKYSNQPQHF
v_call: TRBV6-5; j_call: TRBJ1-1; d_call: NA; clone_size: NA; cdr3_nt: TGTGCCGGCAGTTACCTGGGACGCCCTACCGGGAACACTGAAGCTTTCTTT; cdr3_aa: CAGSYLGRPTGNTEAFF
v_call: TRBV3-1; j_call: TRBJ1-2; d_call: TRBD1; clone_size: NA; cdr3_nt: TGTGCCAGCAGCCAAGACAGGGGGCTTGGCTACACCTTC; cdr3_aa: CASSQDRGLGYTF
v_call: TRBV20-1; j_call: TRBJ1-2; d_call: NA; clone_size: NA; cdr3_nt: TGCAGTGCTAGATCTACGACAGGCCCAAACTATGGCTACACCTTC; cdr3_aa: CSARSTTGPNYGYTF
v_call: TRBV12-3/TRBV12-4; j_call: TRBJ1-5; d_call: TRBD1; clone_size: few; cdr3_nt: TGTGCCAGCACCCTGACAGGGGTGAATCAGCCCCAGCATTTT; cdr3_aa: CASTLTGVNQPQHF